The 10 T cell receptor beta chains reported below all come from one sample, sequenced in a study of cytomegalovirus exposure and HLA in healthy donors. Only in-frame clones appear in the TCRdb table, and some are missing; sequencing was by immunoSEQ multiplex PCR. Found here are about 65,000 clones, 92% of them singletons; the top ten hold 1% to 1.5%. Sequenced material: PBMCs. The source of these receptors is a woman under 30 in good health and CMV-seronegative.

V and J are TRBV19 and TRBJ2-4; D remains unclear. The germline CDR1 and CDR2 sequences are LNHDA and SQIVND (reference sequence). This CDR3 has 15 residues. The V and J ends lost 4 bases and 0 bases respectively, with 10 bases between them. The CDR3 DNA follows: TGTGCCAGTAGTACCGAAGTAGTAGCCAAAAACATTCAGTACTTC. Its protein product is CASSTEVVAKNIQYF.

This rearrangement joins TRBV5-4 to TRBJ2-3; TRBD1 agrees at 7 bases. Germline lookup yields CDR1 SGHNT and CDR2 YYREEE (reference sequence). The CDR3 runs 17 residues. Losses at the gene ends were 0 bases for V and 5 bases for J; bases not matched to a gene: 12. CDR3 loop: CASSLGHDRVFEDTQYF. CDR3 nucleotides: TGTGCCAGCAGCTTGGGCCATGACAGGGTATTTGAAGATACGCAGTATTTT.

The gene calls are TRBV7-9 and TRBJ1-1, with D perhaps TRBD1 (5 bases). The CDR3 is 13 residues long. Trimming pared 5 bases from V and 4 bases from J, leaving 11 bases between. The germline CDR1 and CDR2 sequences are SEHNR and FQNEAQ (reference sequence). The CDR3: CASSVRGGTEAFF. CDR3 coding DNA: TGTGCCAGCAGCGTTCGGGGGGGCACTGAAGCTTTCTTT.

The chain has TRBV2 and TRBJ1-3; perhaps TRBD1 as D (5 bases). The germline V gene encodes CDR1 SNHLY and CDR2 FYNNEI. CDR3 size: 17 residues. V was clipped by 0 bases and J by 2 bases, with 14 bases between them. CDR3 bases: TGTGCCAGCAGTGAAGCGGGGGGTTTCGGGGCTGGAAACACCATATATTTT. Its protein product is CASSEAGGFGAGNTIYF.

This chain uses TRBV4-3 with TRBJ2-6; TRBD2 matches 8 bases. V dropped 4 bases and J dropped 2; count of bases not matched to a gene: 1. Germline V gene data show CDR1 as LGHNA and CDR2 as YSLEER. This CDR3 has 15 residues. The CDR3 DNA is TGCGCCAGCAGCCCGGGAGGGACTGGGGCCAACGTCCTGACTTTC. Translating gives CASSPGGTGANVLTF.

The rearrangement uses TRBV7-2 and TRBJ2-2, with 7 positions matching TRBD1. Per germline, CDR1 SGHTA and CDR2 FQGNSA. V trimming: 5 bases; J trimming: 4 bases; junction bases outside the gene matches: 7. The CDR3 length is 15 residues. CDR3 in amino acids: CASSATGVLTGELFF. DNA of the CDR3: TGTGCCAGCAGCGCTACAGGGGTACTCACCGGGGAGCTGTTTTTT.

The rearrangement joins TRBV6-6 to TRBJ1-2; tentatively, D is TRBD1 (6 bases). The CDR3 covers 14 residues. V gave up 6 bases and J gave up 0 bases, with 11 bases separating them. Per the germline V gene, CDR1 is MNHNY and CDR2 is SVGAGI (reference sequence). As DNA, the CDR3 is TGTGCCAGCAGGCGGGGGCGTACTAACTATGGCTACACCTTC. Translation: CASRRGRTNYGYTF.

The genes are TRBV5-1 and TRBJ2-1; possible D gene TRBD1, 5 bases. Germline CDR1 SGHRS, CDR2 YFSETQ. The V and J ends lost 6 bases and 3 bases respectively, with 16 bases between them. The CDR3 sequence is 15 residues long. CDR3 sequence (DNA): TGCGCCAGCAAGGGATCGCAGGGTAACTACAATGAGCAGTTCTTC. Translation: CASKGSQGNYNEQFF.

This chain joins TRBV5-4 and TRBJ2-1; a weak D match, TRBD1 (5 bases). The CDR3 consists of 14 residues. Trimming pared 2 bases from V and 6 bases from J, leaving 12 bases between. Germline CDR1 is SGHNT and CDR2 is YYREEE (reference sequence). The CDR3 is CASSFPTDLNEQFF. CDR3 DNA: TGTGCCAGCAGCTTCCCGACAGACCTCAATGAGCAGTTCTTC.

The rearrangement uses TRBV29-1 and TRBJ1-1; TRBD1 matches at 9 bases. Germline trimming cut 4 bases from V and 7 bases from J; bases unmatched to any gene: 7. This CDR3 comprises 13 residues. In germline, CDR1 is SQVTM, CDR2 ANQGSEA. As DNA, the CDR3 is TGCAGCGTTGCGGGGACAGGGATCCATGAAGCTTTCTTT. It yields the protein CSVAGTGIHEAFF.